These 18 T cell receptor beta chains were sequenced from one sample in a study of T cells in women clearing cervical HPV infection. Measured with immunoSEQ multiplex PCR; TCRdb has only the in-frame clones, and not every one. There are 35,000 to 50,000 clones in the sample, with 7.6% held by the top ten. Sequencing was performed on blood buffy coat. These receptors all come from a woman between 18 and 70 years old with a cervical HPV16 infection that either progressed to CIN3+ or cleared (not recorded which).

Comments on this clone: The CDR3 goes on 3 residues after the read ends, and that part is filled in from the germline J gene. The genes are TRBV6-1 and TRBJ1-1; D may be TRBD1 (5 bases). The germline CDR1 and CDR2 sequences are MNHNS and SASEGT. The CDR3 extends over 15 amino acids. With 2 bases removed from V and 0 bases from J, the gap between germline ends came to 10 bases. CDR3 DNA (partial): TGTGCCAGCAGTGAAAGGCGGGGGGTGAACACTGAA. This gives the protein CASSERRGVNTE. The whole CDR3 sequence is CASSERRGVNTEAFF.

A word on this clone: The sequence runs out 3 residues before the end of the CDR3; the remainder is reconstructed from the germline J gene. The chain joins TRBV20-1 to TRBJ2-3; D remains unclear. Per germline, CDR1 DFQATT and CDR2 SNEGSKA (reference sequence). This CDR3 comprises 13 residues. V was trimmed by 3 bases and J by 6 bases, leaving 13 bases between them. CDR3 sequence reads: CSARGKFEDTQYF. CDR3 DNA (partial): TGCAGTGCTAGGGGCAAATTCGAGGATACG.

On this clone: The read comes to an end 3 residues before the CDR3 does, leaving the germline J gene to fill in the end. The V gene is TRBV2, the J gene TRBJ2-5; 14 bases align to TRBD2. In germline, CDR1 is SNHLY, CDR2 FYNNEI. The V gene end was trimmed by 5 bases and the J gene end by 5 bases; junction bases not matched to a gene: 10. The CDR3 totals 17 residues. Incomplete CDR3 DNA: TGTGCCAGCAGTTTACCGGGACTAGCGGGAGTATGGGAGACC. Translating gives CASSLPGLAGVWET. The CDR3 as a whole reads CASSLPGLAGVWETQYF.

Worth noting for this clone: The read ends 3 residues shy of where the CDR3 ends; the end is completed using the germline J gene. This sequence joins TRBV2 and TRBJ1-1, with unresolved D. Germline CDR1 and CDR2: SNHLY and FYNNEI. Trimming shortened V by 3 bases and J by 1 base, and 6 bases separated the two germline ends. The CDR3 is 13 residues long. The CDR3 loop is CASSEIENTEAFF. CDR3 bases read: TGTGCCAGCAGTGAGATAGAGAACACTGAA.

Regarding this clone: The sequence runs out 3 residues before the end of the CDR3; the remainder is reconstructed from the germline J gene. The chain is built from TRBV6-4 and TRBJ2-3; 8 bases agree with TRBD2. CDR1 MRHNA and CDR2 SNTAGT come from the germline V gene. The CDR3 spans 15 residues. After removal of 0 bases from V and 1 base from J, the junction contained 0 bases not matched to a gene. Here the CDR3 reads CASSDSSGGTDTQYF. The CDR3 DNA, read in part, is TGTGCCAGCAGTGACTCTAGCGGGGGCACAGATACG.

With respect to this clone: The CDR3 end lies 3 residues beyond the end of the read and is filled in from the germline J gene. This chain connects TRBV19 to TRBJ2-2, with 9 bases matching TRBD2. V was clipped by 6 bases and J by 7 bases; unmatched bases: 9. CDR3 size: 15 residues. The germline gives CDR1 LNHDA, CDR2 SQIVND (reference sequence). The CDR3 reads CASRERPAGGGELFF. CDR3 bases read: TGTGCCAGTAGGGAAAGACCAGCGGGAGGCGGGGAG.

The part of the CDR3 DNA that was read is TGCGCCAGCAGCTCTGAAGGAGGGGGATTGGGCACTGAA. It encodes CASSSEGGGLGTE. In full, the CDR3 is CASSSEGGGLGTEAFF. The J gene is TRBJ1-1, the V gene TRBV5-1; D might be TRBD1 (6 bases). The CDR3 end falls 3 residues outside the read, so it is completed with the germline J gene. V lost 3 bases, J lost 4 bases, and 19 bases lay in between. The CDR3 is made up of 16 amino acids. CDR1 and CDR2 (germline): SGHRS, YFSETQ.

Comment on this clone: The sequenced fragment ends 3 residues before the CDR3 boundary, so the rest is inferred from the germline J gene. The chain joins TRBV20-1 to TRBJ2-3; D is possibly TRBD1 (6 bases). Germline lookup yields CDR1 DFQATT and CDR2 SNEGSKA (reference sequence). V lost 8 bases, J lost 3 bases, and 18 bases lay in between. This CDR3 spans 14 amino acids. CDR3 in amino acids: CSTQGSGGTDTQYF. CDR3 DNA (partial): TGCAGTACTCAGGGGTCAGGAGGAACAGATACG.

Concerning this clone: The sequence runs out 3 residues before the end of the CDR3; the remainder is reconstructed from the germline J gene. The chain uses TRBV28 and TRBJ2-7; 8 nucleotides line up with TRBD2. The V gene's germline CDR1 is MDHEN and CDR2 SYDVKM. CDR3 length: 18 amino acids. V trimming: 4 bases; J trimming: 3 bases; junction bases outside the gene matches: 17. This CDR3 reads CASSSEGVGLAGFYEQYF. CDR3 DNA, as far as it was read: TGTGCCAGCAGTTCCGAGGGGGTTGGGCTAGCGGGTTTCTACGAG.

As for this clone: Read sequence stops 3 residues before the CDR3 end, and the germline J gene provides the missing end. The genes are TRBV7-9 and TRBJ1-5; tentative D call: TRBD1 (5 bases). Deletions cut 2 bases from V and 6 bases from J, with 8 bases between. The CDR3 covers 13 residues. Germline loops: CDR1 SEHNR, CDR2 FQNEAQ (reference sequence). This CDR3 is CASSLQGGQPQHF. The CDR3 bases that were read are TGTGCCAGCAGCTTACAGGGCGGTCAGCCC.

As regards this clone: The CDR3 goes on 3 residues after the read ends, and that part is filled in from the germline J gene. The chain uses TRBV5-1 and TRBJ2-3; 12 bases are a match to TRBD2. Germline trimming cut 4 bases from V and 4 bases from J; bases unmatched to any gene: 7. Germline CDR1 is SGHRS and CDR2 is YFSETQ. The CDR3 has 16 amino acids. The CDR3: CASSTGTSGSSDTQYF. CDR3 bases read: TGCGCCAGCAGCACCGGGACTAGCGGGTCCTCAGATACG.

CDR3 DNA, as far as it was read: TGTGCCAGCAGCGTAGAAGCAGGGGGCTTTTCGGGAGGC. As protein: CASSVEAGGFSGG. The full CDR3 protein reads CASSVEAGGFSGGYTF. The genes are TRBV9 and TRBJ1-2, with 8 nucleotides matching TRBD1. The DNA ends 3 residues before the CDR3 does, and the rest of the CDR3 is filled in from the germline J gene. Germline V gives CDR1 SGDLS, CDR2 YYNGEE. This CDR3 is 16 amino acids long.

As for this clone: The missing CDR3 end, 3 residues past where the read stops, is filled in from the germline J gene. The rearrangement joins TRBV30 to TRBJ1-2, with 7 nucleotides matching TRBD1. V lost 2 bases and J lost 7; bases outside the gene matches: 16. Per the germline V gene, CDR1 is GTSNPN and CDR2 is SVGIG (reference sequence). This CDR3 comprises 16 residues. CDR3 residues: CAWSIQPGQSRGGYTF. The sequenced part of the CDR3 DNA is TGTGCCTGGAGTATCCAACCGGGACAGTCAAGGGGTGGC.

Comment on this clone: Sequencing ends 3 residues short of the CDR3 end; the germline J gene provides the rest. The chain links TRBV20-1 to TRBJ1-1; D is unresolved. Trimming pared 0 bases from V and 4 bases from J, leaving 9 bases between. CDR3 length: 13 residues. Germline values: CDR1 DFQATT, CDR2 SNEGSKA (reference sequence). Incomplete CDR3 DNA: TGCAGTGCTAGAGATTTGCGGGGCACTGAA. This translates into CSARDLRGTE. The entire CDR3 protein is CSARDLRGTEAFF.

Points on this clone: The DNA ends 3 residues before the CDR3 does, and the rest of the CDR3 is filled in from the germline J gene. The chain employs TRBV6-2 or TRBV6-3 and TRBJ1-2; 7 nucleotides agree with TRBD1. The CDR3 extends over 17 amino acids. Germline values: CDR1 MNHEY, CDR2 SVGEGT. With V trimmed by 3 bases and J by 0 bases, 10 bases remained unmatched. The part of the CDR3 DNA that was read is TGTGCCAGCAGTTATGGAGACAGGGACCTTGCTAACTATGGC. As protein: CASSYGDRDLANYG. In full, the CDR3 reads CASSYGDRDLANYGYTF.

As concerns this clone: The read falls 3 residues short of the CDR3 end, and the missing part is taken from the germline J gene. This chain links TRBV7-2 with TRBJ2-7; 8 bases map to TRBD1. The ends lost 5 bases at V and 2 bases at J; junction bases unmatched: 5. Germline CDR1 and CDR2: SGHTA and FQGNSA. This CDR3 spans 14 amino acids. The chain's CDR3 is CASSPWTGTYEQYF. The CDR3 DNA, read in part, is TGTGCCAGCAGCCCATGGACAGGGACCTACGAG.

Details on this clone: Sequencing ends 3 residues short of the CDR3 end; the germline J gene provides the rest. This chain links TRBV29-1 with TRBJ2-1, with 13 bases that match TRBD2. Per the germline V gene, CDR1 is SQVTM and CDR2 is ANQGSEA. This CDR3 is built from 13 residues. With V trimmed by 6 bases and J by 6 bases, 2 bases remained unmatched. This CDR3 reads CSVTSGRSNEQFF. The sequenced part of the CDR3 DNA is TGCAGCGTGACTAGCGGGAGGTCCAATGAG.

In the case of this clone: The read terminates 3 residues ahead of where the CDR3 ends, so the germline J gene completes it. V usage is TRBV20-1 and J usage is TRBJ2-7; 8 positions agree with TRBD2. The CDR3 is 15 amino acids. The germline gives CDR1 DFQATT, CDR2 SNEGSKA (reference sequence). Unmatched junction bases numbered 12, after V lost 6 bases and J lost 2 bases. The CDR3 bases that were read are TGCAGTGCCAGACTTCGGGGGGGCGGAACCTACGAG. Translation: CSARLRGGGTYE. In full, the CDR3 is CSARLRGGGTYEQYF.